The T cell receptor beta chain under discussion was sequenced for a study of sequential checkpoint blockade in melanoma. Background on the study: First-line arms were nivolumab then ipilimumab, or the reverse, randomized 1:1.

The CDR3 totals 16 residues. The V and J ends lost 0 bases and 0 bases respectively, with 11 bases between them. Looked up from germline, CDR1 is LNHNV and CDR2 is YYDKDF (reference sequence). Produced via immunoSEQ multiplex PCR; TCRdb's table is partial and in-frame only. The table includes about 13,000 clones, around a quarter detected once. The treatment here: randomized to nivolumab then ipilimumab (arm A) or the reverse (arm B). This clonotype was sampled from a human donor with melanoma. This material consisted of tumor tissue (inferred from file names), taken from a patient given nivolumab and ipilimumab in sequence. The chain carries TRBV15 and TRBJ1-2; D not resolved. DNA for the CDR3: TGTGCCACCAGCAGAGATCATAAGGGTACTAACTATGGCTACACCTTC. Protein sequence: CATSRDHKGTNYGYTF. Supplemented by reference TRBV15 and TRBJ1-2, the full variable domain reads DAMVIQNPRYQVTQFGKPVTLSCSQTLNHNVMYWYQQKSSQAPKLLFHYYDKDFNNEADTPDNFQSRRPNTSFCFLDIRSPGLGDTAMYLCATSRDHKGTNYGYTFGSGTRLTVV.